This T cell receptor (beta chain) appears in the sequencing data of a study of T cells in Graves' hyperthyroidism and ophthalmopathy. This clonotype came up a few times. Antigen specificity is unknown. Germline loops: CDR1 ENHRY, CDR2 SYGVKD. With 10 bases removed from V and 2 bases from J, the gap between germline ends came to 15 bases. This CDR3 is 13 amino acids long. RNA transcripts were the template for amplifying TCR beta CDR3 regions. The HTBI primer set served for first-round RT-PCR of the TCR CDR3. Using its own MiXCR run on the multiplex PCR reads, TCRdb lists one record per CDR3 protein. The table records fewer than 550,000 distinct CDR3 sequences, around a sixth of them present only once. Aged 18 to 65, the patients had hyperthyroidism that was newly diagnosed and had lasted under 2 months. Lactation, pregnancy, other autoimmune disease or uncontrolled infection led to exclusion of patients. Orbital computed tomography and thyroid ultrasound, together with serum TRAb and thyroxine and clinical symptoms, were used for diagnoses.

Whole-study findings and limits: Ophthalmopathy was told apart from stable hyperthyroidism by a 13 V-J model.

The V call is TRBV10-3, the J call TRBJ2-7; D unresolved. This sequence originates from a woman aged 18-35 years with Graves' hyperthyroidism. The sample consisted of blood. This chain's CDR3 is CATTETLTYEQYF. The CDR3 DNA follows: TGTGCCACTACGGAGACACTGACCTACGAGCAGTACTTC.